Listed here are 26 T cell receptor beta chains from one sample, sequenced in a study of shared clonotypes between healthy human individuals. Profiling relied on immunoSEQ multiplex PCR, and the TCRdb table lists in-frame clones only, not all of them. The data contain over 1.4 million clones, roughly 96% of them singletons. Sample: naive CD4+ T cells sorted from blood. As for subset: CD45RA+ positively selected. The receptor set was obtained from a man aged 25 to 40 in good health.

The chain recombines TRBV6-6 with TRBJ2-2; D uncertain. Looked up from germline, CDR1 is MNHNY and CDR2 is SVGAGI (reference sequence). The CDR3 sequence is 13 residues long. V was pared by 5 bases and J by 6 bases, with 10 bases between. The CDR3 region has the DNA TGTGCCAGCAGTCCCCTCGGAGCCGGGGAGCTGTTTTTT. Protein product: CASSPLGAGELFF.

The chain is built from TRBV7-9 and TRBJ2-5, with TRBD2 matching over 7 bases. V shed 4 bases and J 2 bases; nucleotides not matched to a gene: 13. The CDR3 sequence is 17 residues long. Germline V gene sequence: CDR1 SEHNR, CDR2 FQNEAQ (reference sequence). In DNA form, the CDR3 reads TGTGCCAGCAGCTATGGAAGTCTAGCGGCTATACAAGAGACCCAGTACTTC. It translates to CASSYGSLAAIQETQYF.

The chain is built from TRBV11-3 and TRBJ2-5; perhaps TRBD2 as D (5 bases). Germline lookup yields CDR1 SGHNT and CDR2 YENEEA. The CDR3 length is 15 residues. V was shortened by 1 base and J by 5 bases, with 14 bases between the two germline ends. The CDR3 loop is CASSLANPGGETQYF. The CDR3 coding sequence is TGTGCCAGCAGCTTAGCAAATCCCGGCGGGGAGACCCAGTACTTC. Variable domain in full (rest from reference TRBV11-3 and TRBJ2-5): EAGVVQSPRYKIIEKKQPVAFWCNPISGHNTLYWYLQNLGQGPELLIRYENEEAVDDSQLPKDRFSAERLKGVDSTLKIQPAELGDSAVYLCASSLANPGGETQYFGPGTRLLVL.

This chain links TRBV6-5 with TRBJ1-4; TRBD1 might be the D (5 bases). V lost 0 bases to trimming and J lost 8 bases, with 13 bases between them. This CDR3 has 15 amino acids. Germline lookup yields CDR1 MNHEY and CDR2 SVGAGI. DNA of the CDR3: TGTGCCAGCAGTTACTCGGGACTTAGGCGGGAAAAACTGTTTTTT. Protein sequence: CASSYSGLRREKLFF.

A note on this clone: Other nucleotide sequences in the sample specify the same CDR3. The chain recombines TRBV5-4 with TRBJ1-5; D not certain. The ends were cut back, 0 bases at V and 1 base at J, with 5 bases in the middle. The V gene's germline CDR1 is SGHNT and CDR2 YYREEE (reference sequence). CDR3 length: 14 residues. CDR3 coding DNA: TGTGCCAGCAGCTTGGCCGGCAGCAATCAGCCCCAGCATTTT. It codes for CASSLAGSNQPQHF.

This clone was found once. The chain carries TRBV5-4 and TRBJ2-1; 8 nucleotides agree with TRBD2. The germline CDR1 and CDR2 sequences are SGHNT and YYREEE (reference sequence). CDR3 length: 15 amino acids. Trimming cost V 4 bases and J 5 bases; bases outside gene matches: 8. The CDR3 DNA reads TGTGCCAGCAGCCACGGGGGGGTTCCCGACAATGAGCAGTTCTTC. Translation: CASSHGGVPDNEQFF.

The gene calls are TRBV7-3 and TRBJ2-2, with D uncertain. Trimming removed 2 bases at V and 6 bases at J, with 1 base between. Germline V gene sequence: CDR1 SGHTA, CDR2 FQGTGA. The CDR3 extends over 11 amino acids. CDR3 protein: CASSLAGELFF. For the CDR3, the DNA is TGTGCCAGCAGCTTAGCCGGGGAGCTGTTTTTT.

The chain has TRBV30 and TRBJ2-7, with D possibly being TRBD1 (6 bases). There are 15 residues in the CDR3. The V gene's germline CDR1 is GTSNPN and CDR2 SVGIG (reference sequence). V was pared by 3 bases and J by 6 bases, with 21 bases between. CDR3 amino acids: CAWRTGWPRGAEQYF. The CDR3 nucleotides are TGTGCCTGGAGGACGGGATGGCCCAGGGGCGCCGAGCAGTACTTC.

A note on this clone: The junction departs from germline at one end; a sequencing error may be responsible. The rearrangement uses TRBV5-1 and TRBJ1-1; 7 nucleotides align to TRBD1. This CDR3 comprises 14 residues. Looked up from germline, CDR1 is SGHRS and CDR2 is YFSETQ. Here the CDR3 reads CASSLATGDTEAFF. CDR3 nucleotide sequence: TGTGCCAGCAGCTTGGCCACAGGGGACACTGAAGCTTTCTTT.

V is TRBV7-6 and J is TRBJ1-4, with D unresolved. The germline V gene encodes CDR1 SGHVS and CDR2 FNYEAQ. CDR3 length equals 15 residues. Trimming left V 5 bases short and J 6 bases short, with 16 bases between. CDR3 sequence: CASSLDGSQYEKLFF. In DNA, the CDR3 is TGTGCCAGCAGCCTAGATGGGAGCCAATATGAAAAACTGTTTTTT.

The rearrangement links TRBV27 to TRBJ2-2; 12 nucleotides line up with TRBD2. V was pared by 4 bases and J by 7 bases, with 7 bases of the junction left unmatched. Looked up from germline, CDR1 is MNHEY and CDR2 is SMNVEV (reference sequence). The CDR3 has 16 residues. CDR3 DNA: TGTGCCAGCAGTTCAACTAGCGGGAGGTTGAACGGGGAGCTGTTTTTT. Amino acid sequence: CASSSTSGRLNGELFF.

Worth noting for this clone: The sample has other DNA sequences that encode this CDR3 too. This rearrangement joins TRBV7-9 to TRBJ2-7; no clear D. In germline, CDR1 is SEHNR, CDR2 FQNEAQ (reference sequence). V lost 5 bases and J lost 5, with 7 bases in between. This CDR3 is built from 11 residues. CDR3 DNA: TGTGCCAGCAGCCCATTGGACGAGCAGTACTTC. Its protein product is CASSPLDEQYF. Using reference TRBV7-9 and TRBJ2-7 for the parts outside the CDR3, the full variable domain is DTGVSQNPRHKITKRGQNVTFRCDPISEHNRLYWYRQTLGQGPEFLTYFQNEAQLEKSRLLSDRFSAERPKGSFSTLEIQRTEQGDSAMYLCASSPLDEQYFGPGTRLTVT.

Worth noting for this clone: The same CDR3 arises from other DNA sequences in this sample as well. The DNA of the CDR3 is TGTGCCAGCTCACCGACAGGGGCTAGCACAGATACGCAGTATTTT. It translates to CASSPTGASTDTQYF. The chain carries TRBV18 and TRBJ2-3, with 8 bases identical to TRBD1. The V gene end was trimmed by 3 bases and the J gene end by 0 bases; junction bases not matched to a gene: 2. The germline V gene has CDR1 KGHSH and CDR2 LQKENI. The CDR3 runs 15 residues.

The rearrangement joins TRBV7-9 to TRBJ2-5; 10 bases are shared with TRBD2. V lost 2 bases, J lost 5 bases, and 11 bases stayed unmatched. This CDR3 has 17 amino acids. The germline V gene encodes CDR1 SEHNR and CDR2 FQNEAQ (reference sequence). The CDR3 region is CASSLQAGGPGGETQYF. Here the CDR3 DNA reads TGTGCCAGCAGCTTACAAGCGGGAGGGCCCGGGGGGGAGACCCAGTACTTC.

This sequence joins TRBV30 and TRBJ2-3; 10 nucleotides line up with TRBD2. CDR3 length: 14 amino acids. In germline, CDR1 is GTSNPN, CDR2 SVGIG (reference sequence). J gave up 2 bases and V 3 bases, and 2 bases lay outside the gene matches. Written as DNA, the CDR3 is TGTGCCTGGAGACTAGCGGGACCCACAGATACGCAGTATTTT. It is translated as CAWRLAGPTDTQYF.

This clone was picked up one time. This rearrangement joins TRBV5-4 to TRBJ2-4; the D gene could be TRBD1 or TRBD2 (5 bases each). The length of the CDR3 is 13 residues. Trimming pared 6 bases from V and 8 bases from J, leaving 15 bases between. The germline CDR1 and CDR2 sequences are SGHNT and YYREEE (reference sequence). This CDR3 is CASNDRGGDIQYF. In DNA form, the CDR3 reads TGTGCCAGCAACGACCGTGGGGGAGACATTCAGTACTTC.

The chain carries TRBV5-1 and TRBJ2-5, with D tentatively TRBD2 (6 bases). V lost 1 base and J 6 bases, leaving 13 bases between the germline ends. Germline-derived CDR1 and CDR2 are SGHRS and YFSETQ. The length of the CDR3 is 14 residues. The CDR3 protein is CASSLWRDEQTQYF. Here the CDR3 DNA reads TGCGCCAGCAGCTTGTGGCGGGACGAGCAGACCCAGTACTTC.

V usage is TRBV5-5 and J usage is TRBJ2-7; D gene uncertain. The CDR3 consists of 16 residues. Trimming removed 0 bases at V and 7 bases at J, with 20 bases between. The germline V gene has CDR1 SGHKS and CDR2 YYEKEE (reference sequence). The CDR3 spells CASSLVASYSSEEQYF. The CDR3 DNA reads TGTGCCAGCAGCTTGGTCGCTAGTTACTCTAGTGAAGAGCAGTACTTC. Full variable domain (outside the CDR3, taken from reference TRBV5-5 and TRBJ2-7): DAGVTQSPTHLIKTRGQQVTLRCSPISGHKSVSWYQQVLGQGPQFIFQYYEKEERGRGNFPDRFSARQFPNYSSELNVNALLLGDSALYLCASSLVASYSSEEQYFGPGTRLTVT.

The rearrangement links TRBV4-1 to TRBJ1-4; no firm D call. CDR3 length equals 16 residues. Trimming took 0 bases from V and 8 from J, leaving 16 bases between them. Germline values: CDR1 MGHRA, CDR2 YSYEKL. Written as DNA, the CDR3 is TGCGCCAGCAGCCAAGATCCCCCCCCTGTGGAGGAAAAACTGTTTTTT. It codes for CASSQDPPPVEEKLFF.

Remarks on this clone: The same CDR3 arises from other DNA sequences in this sample as well. The chain recombines TRBV7-9 with TRBJ2-3; D is unresolved. The CDR3 extends over 11 amino acids. The V end was cut by 1 base, the J end by 5 bases, with 1 base between. CDR1 SEHNR and CDR2 FQNEAQ come from the germline V gene (reference sequence). CDR3 sequence: CASSLVDTQYF. In DNA form, the CDR3 reads TGTGCCAGCAGCTTAGTAGATACGCAGTATTTT. The full variable domain, completed using reference TRBV7-9 and TRBJ2-3, is DTGVSQNPRHKITKRGQNVTFRCDPISEHNRLYWYRQTLGQGPEFLTYFQNEAQLEKSRLLSDRFSAERPKGSFSTLEIQRTEQGDSAMYLCASSLVDTQYFGPGTRLTVL.

The chain employs TRBV18 and TRBJ1-2, with 7 bases fitting TRBD1. Germline loops: CDR1 KGHSH, CDR2 LQKENI. J gave up 5 bases and V 8 bases, and 11 bases lay outside the gene matches. The CDR3 is 14 residues long. This CDR3 reads CASLDGQVVYGYTF. In DNA form, the CDR3 reads TGTGCCAGCCTCGACGGACAGGTTGTTTATGGCTACACCTTC.

The V gene is TRBV10-3, the J gene TRBJ2-1; D is uncertain. V lost 4 bases and J lost 0, with 13 bases in between. Germline V lookup: CDR1 ENHRY, CDR2 SYGVKD. This CDR3 spans 16 amino acids. The DNA for the CDR3 is TGTGCCATCAGTGTCACCCTATCGATCTCCTACAATGAGCAGTTCTTC. This encodes CAISVTLSISYNEQFF.

The chain recombines TRBV18 with TRBJ2-3; 8 bases align to TRBD1. Germline CDR1 reads KGHSH; CDR2 reads LQKENI. V dropped 0 bases and J dropped 4; count of bases not matched to a gene: 12. This CDR3 is 18 amino acids long. The CDR3 DNA is TGTGCCAGCTCACCACCGATCGGCAGGGGGCGTCAGGCAGATACGCAGTATTTT. This codes for CASSPPIGRGRQADTQYF.

This chain joins TRBV7-6 and TRBJ1-5; 7 bases fit TRBD1. Germline trimming cut 6 bases from V and 5 bases from J; bases unmatched to any gene: 7. This CDR3 spans 14 amino acids. Germline CDR1 SGHVS, CDR2 FNYEAQ. Written as DNA, the CDR3 is TGTGCCAGCAGTGGAGGGGGCGGGTATCAGCCCCAGCATTTT. As protein: CASSGGGGYQPQHF.

This clone was counted a single time. In the same sample, other DNA sequences code for this CDR3. The genes are TRBV4-1 and TRBJ2-7; 7 nucleotides line up with TRBD1. After removal of 3 bases from V and 1 base from J, the junction contained 3 bases not matched to a gene. The CDR3 is made up of 14 amino acids. Germline V gene data show CDR1 as MGHRA and CDR2 as YSYEKL. The CDR3 DNA follows: TGCGCCAGCAGCCAGCCGGGACAGTCCTACGAGCAGTACTTC. Translated, it gives CASSQPGQSYEQYF.

The rearrangement joins TRBV13 to TRBJ2-3, with TRBD2 as a possible D gene (6 bases). The germline CDR1 and CDR2 sequences are PRHDT and FYEKMQ (reference sequence). Trimming stripped 3 bases from V and 6 bases from J, with 16 bases between. There are 15 residues in the CDR3. CDR3: CASSFREWYHDTQYF. CDR3 bases: TGTGCCAGCAGCTTTCGGGAGTGGTATCATGATACGCAGTATTTT.